This T cell receptor beta chain was identified during a study of T cells in women clearing cervical HPV infection. V was trimmed by 1 base and J by 2 bases, leaving 9 bases between them. This CDR3 region has 13 residues. Germline CDR1 is SQVTM and CDR2 is ANQGSEA. Worth noting for this clone: The CDR3 end lies 3 residues beyond the end of the read and is filled in from the germline J gene.

TCRdb's copy holds only in-frame clones and misses some; the assay was immunoSEQ multiplex PCR. The table for this sample gives tens of thousands of clones. The TCR was taken from a woman aged 18 to 75 with a cervical HPV16 infection that either progressed to CIN3+ or cleared (not recorded which). Sequencing was carried out using blood buffy coat. The V gene is TRBV29-1, the J gene TRBJ2-7, with D possibly being TRBD2 (5 bases). Here the CDR3 reads CSVEVSGAYEQYF. CDR3 bases read: TGCAGCGTTGAAGTTTCCGGGGCCTACGAG.